Each of the 29 T cell receptor beta chains below was sequenced from the same sample in a study of cytomegalovirus exposure and HLA in healthy donors. PCR used 60 Vbeta primers and 13 Jbeta primers. Profiled with immunoSEQ multiplex PCR; TCRdb holds only in-frame clones, not every one. Among approximately 130,000 clones listed, around 70% were seen once. The specimen was PBMCs. The receptor source for this set is a man aged 30-40 years in good health and CMV-seronegative.

The chain's CDR3 is CASISGGLKEWSPLHF. As DNA, the CDR3 is TGTGCCAGCATTTCCGGGGGATTGAAGGAGTGGTCACCCCTCCACTTT. The chain couples TRBV28 to TRBJ1-6, with D perhaps matching TRBD1 (5 bases). The length of the CDR3 is 16 residues. Deletions cut 7 bases from V and 10 bases from J, with 23 bases between. The germline gives CDR1 MDHEN, CDR2 SYDVKM.

The V call is TRBV4-2, the J call TRBJ1-2; no firm D call. Trimming shortened V by 1 base and J by 4 bases, and 10 bases separated the two germline ends. This CDR3 has 14 residues. CDR1 LGHNA and CDR2 YNFKEQ come from the germline V gene. CDR3 loop: CASSQAALSYGYTF. CDR3 coding DNA: TGTGCCAGCAGCCAAGCTGCACTGAGCTATGGCTACACCTTC.

The CDR3 protein is CASSLPGQVSGELFF. The CDR3 coding sequence is TGCGCCAGCAGCCTACCGGGACAGGTCTCCGGGGAGCTGTTTTTT. This rearrangement joins TRBV4-1 to TRBJ2-2, with 8 bases aligning to TRBD1. CDR1 and CDR2 from the germline V gene are MGHRA and YSYEKL. The CDR3 consists of 15 residues. Germline trimming cut 4 bases from V and 6 bases from J; bases unmatched to any gene: 7.

The chain is built from TRBV27 and TRBJ2-7; 8 bases agree with TRBD2. Germline CDR1 reads MNHEY; CDR2 reads SMNVEV (reference sequence). V lost 11 bases, J lost 5 bases, and 11 bases stayed unmatched. The CDR3 runs to 13 residues. As DNA, the CDR3 is TGTGCCCCCCGAGGTAGCGGGAACCACGAGCAGTACTTC. Translated, it gives CAPRGSGNHEQYF.

This clone has a single count. The rearrangement uses TRBV29-1 and TRBJ1-2, with 8 bases identical to TRBD1. The CDR3 sequence is 13 residues long. Germline V lookup: CDR1 SQVTM, CDR2 ANQGSEA. V was clipped by 4 bases and J by 4 bases; unmatched bases: 5. In DNA, the CDR3 is TGCAGCGTTGTGGGACAGGCCGTCTATGGCTACACCTTC. It is translated as CSVVGQAVYGYTF.

The chain couples TRBV6-1 to TRBJ1-1, with 9 bases matching TRBD1. CDR3 length: 14 residues. The trim removed 5 bases at V and 4 bases at J, leaving 5 bases unmatched. Germline CDR1 is MNHNS and CDR2 is SASEGT. The CDR3 DNA is TGTGCCAGCAGTAAACAGGGGGCGCGCACTGAAGCTTTCTTT. It is translated as CASSKQGARTEAFF.

V usage is TRBV5-6 and J usage is TRBJ2-7; 11 nucleotides match TRBD2. CDR3 length: 15 amino acids. Germline V CDR1 and CDR2: SGHDT, YYEEEE. The trim removed 5 bases at V and 1 base at J, leaving 5 bases unmatched. Here the CDR3 reads CASSRRLAGSYEQYF. In DNA form, the CDR3 reads TGTGCCAGCAGTCGTAGACTAGCGGGATCCTACGAGCAGTACTTC.

The V and J genes are TRBV4-2 and TRBJ2-7; 9 bases are shared with TRBD1. This CDR3 is 19 amino acids long. The germline V gene has CDR1 LGHNA and CDR2 YNFKEQ. Germline trimming cut 2 bases from V and 1 base from J; bases unmatched to any gene: 15. CDR3 coding DNA: TGTGCCAGCAGCCAATACCCGACAGGGGGTCCCATTAAGTCCTACGAGCAGTACTTC. Translating gives CASSQYPTGGPIKSYEQYF.

This chain links TRBV2 with TRBJ1-2; 7 nucleotides line up with TRBD1. Germline CDR1 is SNHLY and CDR2 is FYNNEI. The V and J ends lost 7 bases and 8 bases, in that order; junction bases with no gene match: 10. This CDR3 spans 13 amino acids. CDR3 residues: CASTLQGQEGYTF. DNA of the CDR3: TGTGCCAGCACACTACAGGGGCAGGAGGGCTACACCTTC.

This chain connects TRBV30 to TRBJ1-6, with TRBD1 as a possible D gene (6 bases). The CDR3 loop spans 17 amino acids. Trimming took off 3 bases at V and 0 bases at J, with 15 bases between the two ends. Germline V gene lookup returns CDR1 GTSNPN and CDR2 SVGIG (reference sequence). In DNA form, the CDR3 reads TGTGCCTGGAGAATAGACAGGCTACGCTCCTATAATTCACCCCTCCACTTT. It codes for CAWRIDRLRSYNSPLHF.

V and J are TRBV5-1 and TRBJ2-6; 7 positions agree with TRBD1. The V gene's germline CDR1 is SGHRS and CDR2 YFSETQ. V lost 1 base, J lost 7 bases, and 2 bases stayed unmatched. This CDR3 is 14 amino acids long. The chain's CDR3 is CASSLNRGANVLTF. The CDR3 region has the DNA TGCGCCAGCAGCTTGAACAGGGGCGCCAACGTCCTGACTTTC.

The chain has TRBV9 and TRBJ2-7, with D uncertain. V lost 0 bases, J lost 2 bases, and 9 bases lay in between. The CDR3 extends over 14 amino acids. Per the germline V gene, CDR1 is SGDLS and CDR2 is YYNGEE. CDR3 sequence reads: CASSVGQTPYEQYF. DNA of the CDR3: TGTGCCAGCAGCGTAGGGCAAACCCCCTACGAGCAGTACTTC. Drawing the rest from reference TRBV9 and TRBJ2-7, the complete variable domain is DSGVTQTPKHLITATGQRVTLRCSPRSGDLSVYWYQQSLDQGLQFLIQYYNGEERAKGNILERFSAQQFPDLHSELNLSSLELGDSALYFCASSVGQTPYEQYFGPGTRLTVT.

The chain joins TRBV19 to TRBJ2-3; D may be TRBD1 (6 bases). In germline, CDR1 is LNHDA, CDR2 SQIVND (reference sequence). Trimming left V 5 bases short and J 4 bases short, with 10 bases between. This CDR3 has 13 amino acids. This CDR3 reads CASSWGLADTQYF. The CDR3 DNA follows: TGTGCCAGTAGTTGGGGGCTTGCAGATACGCAGTATTTT.

The J gene is TRBJ2-5, the V gene TRBV7-2; TRBD1 matches 8 bases. From germline, CDR1 is SGHTA and CDR2 FQGNSA. Trimming removed 5 bases from V and 5 bases from J; junction bases left unmatched: 7. The CDR3 length is 14 residues. The CDR3 nucleotides are TGTGCCAGCAGCCTAAGGGACAGGCGGGAGACCCAGTACTTC. It encodes CASSLRDRRETQYF.

V and J are TRBV13 and TRBJ1-1; tentative D call: TRBD1 (5 bases). V was cut by 6 bases and J by 0 bases, with 11 bases left in between. The germline gives CDR1 PRHDT, CDR2 FYEKMQ (reference sequence). CDR3 length equals 14 residues. The chain's CDR3 is CASRQGVMNTEAFF. The CDR3 bases are TGTGCCAGCAGGCAGGGTGTGATGAACACTGAAGCTTTCTTT.

The rearrangement joins TRBV21-1 to TRBJ2-1; TRBD2, the table's D call, was not compared with the DNA. TRBV21-1 represents a pseudogene. The CDR3 length is 21 residues. CDR3 amino acids: CASSSCHKGITFHGINNEQFF. CDR3 nucleotides: TGTGCCAGCAGCAGTTGTCATAAAGGAATTACTTTCCACGGGATTAACAATGAGCAGTTCTTC.

This clone was recorded a few times. The J gene is TRBJ1-1, the V gene TRBV30; the match to TRBD1 covers 7 bases. The V gene end was trimmed by 3 bases and the J gene end by 4 bases; junction bases not matched to a gene: 5. Looked up from germline, CDR1 is GTSNPN and CDR2 is SVGIG (reference sequence). The CDR3 has 13 amino acids. This CDR3 reads CAWSPPGGTEAFF. CDR3 DNA: TGTGCCTGGAGCCCCCCAGGGGGCACTGAAGCTTTCTTT.

J is TRBJ2-1 and V is TRBV7-3; 7 bases agree with TRBD2. Germline CDR1 SGHTA, CDR2 FQGTGA. The trim removed 2 bases at V and 2 bases at J, leaving 9 bases unmatched. This CDR3 has 17 residues. The CDR3 bases are TGTGCCAGCAGCTTAGGAGCTAGCGGAACTACCTACAATGAGCAGTTCTTC. Residues: CASSLGASGTTYNEQFF.

The chain employs TRBV10-3 and TRBJ2-5; a weak D match, TRBD1 (6 bases). V was trimmed by 6 bases and J by 4 bases, leaving 12 bases between them. CDR3 length equals 13 residues. CDR1 and CDR2 (germline): ENHRY, SYGVKD. The CDR3 coding sequence is TGTGCCATCAGACCAGGGGATGGAGAGACCCAGTACTTC. Its protein is CAIRPGDGETQYF.

The genes are TRBV18 and TRBJ2-2, with 7 bases identical to TRBD1. V trimming: 5 bases; J trimming: 6 bases; junction bases outside the gene matches: 9. Germline lookup yields CDR1 KGHSH and CDR2 LQKENI. This CDR3 has 15 amino acids. The CDR3 nucleotides read TGTGCCAGCTCAATTAACGACAGGGCCTCCGGGGAGCTGTTTTTT. Translating gives CASSINDRASGELFF. The complete variable domain, with remaining parts taken from reference TRBV18 and TRBJ2-2, reads NAGVMQNPRHLVRRRGQEARLRCSPMKGHSHVYWYRQLPEEGLKFMVYLQKENIIDESGMPKERFSAEFPKEGPSILRIQQVVRGDSAAYFCASSINDRASGELFFGEGSRLTVL.

The sample holds a few counts of this clone. The CDR3 DNA is TGCAGCGTTGAGGGGCAGGGGAAATTTGGAAACACCATATATTTT. Translating gives CSVEGQGKFGNTIYF. The rearrangement uses TRBV29-1 and TRBJ1-3; possible D gene TRBD1, 6 bases. CDR3 size: 15 residues. The V end lost 3 bases, the J end lost 3 bases, and 15 bases lay between the germline ends. CDR1 is SQVTM, CDR2 ANQGSEA, per germline. The variable domain in full, with the rest retrieved from reference TRBV29-1 and TRBJ1-3, is SAVISQKPSRDICQRGTSLTIQCQVDSQVTMMFWYRQQPGQSLTLIATANQGSEATYESGFVIDKFPISRPNLTFSTLTVSNMSPEDSSIYLCSVEGQGKFGNTIYFGEGSWLTVV.

In this sample, this clone turned up once. The J gene is TRBJ1-6, the V gene TRBV21-1; the table gives TRBD1 as D, unverified against the DNA. TRBV21-1 is a documented pseudogene. This CDR3 has 14 residues. CDR3 in amino acids: CASSKERQEFDPHF. CDR3 DNA: TGTGCCAGCAGCAAAGAACGGCAGGAATTCGACCCCCACTTT.

The chain is built from TRBV5-1 and TRBJ1-5; no clear D. Germline V gives CDR1 SGHRS, CDR2 YFSETQ. The CDR3 is 15 amino acids. The germline V and J ends were trimmed by 0 bases and 1 base, with 8 bases remaining between them. CDR3 residues: CASSLDGGSNQPQHF. The DNA for the CDR3 is TGCGCCAGCAGCTTGGACGGCGGGAGCAATCAGCCCCAGCATTTT.

This clone occurred once. V usage is TRBV28 and J usage is TRBJ1-1; TRBD1 is a possible D gene (5 bases). The CDR3 runs 18 residues. The germline CDR1 and CDR2 sequences are MDHEN and SYDVKM. The ends were cut back, 3 bases at V and 1 base at J, with 21 bases in the middle. The DNA of the CDR3 is TGTGCCAGCAGTTTTTGGGGCGGGGGATTGGGAAGGAACACTGAAGCTTTCTTT. It is translated as CASSFWGGGLGRNTEAFF.

This chain connects TRBV11-2 to TRBJ2-1; D is unclear. The V end lost 1 base, the J end lost 6 bases, and 7 bases lay between the germline ends. Germline lookup yields CDR1 SGHAT and CDR2 FQNNGV. The CDR3 contains 13 residues. CDR3 residues: CASSLGPSNEQFF. CDR3 bases: TGTGCCAGCAGCTTAGGGCCGTCCAATGAGCAGTTCTTC.

The genes are TRBV13 and TRBJ2-7; TRBD1 matches at 7 bases. This CDR3 is 13 amino acids long. With 6 bases clipped from V and 4 bases from J, the junction kept 6 bases outside the gene matches. Germline loops: CDR1 PRHDT, CDR2 FYEKMQ (reference sequence). CDR3 sequence reads: CASSNRGWYEQYF. CDR3 nucleotides: TGTGCCAGCAGTAACAGGGGATGGTACGAGCAGTACTTC.

This chain uses TRBV1 with TRBJ2-5; no check of the table's D call, TRBD2, against the DNA was made. TRBV1 constitutes a pseudogene. CDR3 size: 16 residues. DNA of the CDR3: TGCACCAGCAGCCAAGCGATGGCGGGAGGGGTAGAGACCCAGTACTTC. Translating gives CTSSQAMAGGVETQYF.

The chain joins TRBV6-5 to TRBJ2-3, with 10 bases matching TRBD1. Germline V gives CDR1 MNHEY, CDR2 SVGAGI. Trimming took 6 bases from V and 4 from J; bases not matched to a gene: 7. The CDR3 extends over 15 amino acids. The CDR3 protein is CASRSGTGVADTQYF. DNA of the CDR3: TGTGCCAGCAGATCCGGGACAGGGGTGGCAGATACGCAGTATTTT.

This chain uses TRBV6-5 with TRBJ1-3; 8 nucleotides match TRBD1. The CDR3 is made up of 15 amino acids. V was pared by 6 bases and J by 0 bases, with 4 bases of the junction left unmatched. In germline, CDR1 is MNHEY, CDR2 SVGAGI. CDR3 residues: CASSIRGLSGNTIYF. The CDR3 coding sequence is TGTGCCAGCAGCATCAGGGGGCTCTCTGGAAACACCATATATTTT.